The clone carrying this TCR beta chain was seen a handful of times. Clones were sequenced by immunoSEQ multiplex PCR, and TCRdb holds only the in-frame ones, with some missing. Of approximately 69,000 clones in the sample, 60% to 80% are singletons; the top ten hold 16%. V dropped 2 bases and J dropped 1 base, with 11 bases sitting between them. The CDR3 runs to 16 residues. Germline-derived CDR1 and CDR2 are SGHTA and FQGNSA. These data are taken from a study of blood T cell repertoires in COVID-19. Study-level information: The cDNA or gDNA used as material had been derived from T cells, B-cell-depleted T cells, or PBMCs.

The genes are TRBV7-2 and TRBJ2-2; maybe TRBD1 (5 bases). This TCR was sampled from a man between 60 and 75 years old with acute or convalescent COVID-19. The source material was peripheral blood. CDR3 bases: TGTGCCAGCAGCTTACAGGGTCGCTTGAACACCGGGGAGCTGTTTTTT. Translating it yields CASSLQGRLNTGELFF. The full variable domain, in which reference TRBV7-2 and TRBJ2-2 provide the parts outside the CDR3, is GAGVSQSPSNKVTEKGKDVELRCDPISGHTALYWYRQSLGQGLEFLIYFQGNSAPDKSGLPSDRFSAERTGGSVSTLTIQRTQQEDSAVYLCASSLQGRLNTGELFFGEGSRLTVL.